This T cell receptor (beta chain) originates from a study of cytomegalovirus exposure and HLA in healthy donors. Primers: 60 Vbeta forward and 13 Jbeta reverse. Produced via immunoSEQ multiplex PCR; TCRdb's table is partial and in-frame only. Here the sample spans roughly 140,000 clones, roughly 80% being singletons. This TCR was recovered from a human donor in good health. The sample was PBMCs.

The CDR3 loop reads CASSSLWGLMNSPLHF. The CDR3 DNA reads TGTGCCAGCAGCTCTCTATGGGGACTCATGAATTCACCCCTCCACTTT. The chain is built from TRBV5-6 and TRBJ1-6; a weak D match, TRBD1 (5 bases). The CDR3 loop spans 16 amino acids. CDR1 and CDR2 (germline): SGHDT, YYEEEE. With 3 bases removed from V and 7 bases from J, the gap between germline ends came to 17 bases.